This passage covers 23 T cell receptor beta chains from one sample sequenced in a study of T cell changes during pregnancy in multiple sclerosis. TCRdb keeps only in-frame clones here, not all; method: immunoSEQ multiplex PCR. The data contain about 97,000 clones, approximately 92% of them singletons. The input for sequencing was peripheral blood, taken in the second trimester of pregnancy. All receptors come from a female donor with multiple sclerosis, enrolled in a pregnancy study.

The V and J genes are TRBV6-6 and TRBJ1-4; TRBD1 aligns across 7 bases. The germline V gene encodes CDR1 MNHNY and CDR2 SVGAGI (reference sequence). This CDR3 comprises 14 residues. Trimming took 6 bases from V and 7 from J; bases not matched to a gene: 8. In DNA, the CDR3 is TGTGCCAGCAGAGTAGACAGGGTTTTTGAAAAACTGTTTTTT. This sequence encodes CASRVDRVFEKLFF.

The chain is built from TRBV9 and TRBJ1-3; D is possibly TRBD1 (5 bases). V was shortened by 3 bases and J by 4 bases, with 14 bases between the two germline ends. Germline V gene lookup returns CDR1 SGDLS and CDR2 YYNGEE. The CDR3 loop spans 15 amino acids. The CDR3 here is CASSAGGAMGNTIYF. DNA of the CDR3: TGTGCCAGCAGCGCCGGGGGTGCAATGGGAAACACCATATATTTT.

The CDR3 sequence is CASSPGTSENEQFF. CDR3 bases: TGCGCCAGCAGCCCTGGGACTAGCGAGAATGAGCAGTTCTTC. V usage is TRBV5-1 and J usage is TRBJ2-1; TRBD2 agrees at 10 bases. V lost 4 bases, J lost 7 bases, and 5 bases stayed unmatched. The CDR3 has 14 amino acids. CDR1 and CDR2 (germline): SGHRS, YFSETQ. Together with reference TRBV5-1 and TRBJ2-1, the CDR3 gives the full variable domain: KAGVTQTPRYLIKTRGQQVTLSCSPISGHRSVSWYQQTPGQGLQFLFEYFSETQRNKGNFPGRFSGRQFSNSRSEMNVSTLELGDSALYLCASSPGTSENEQFFGPGTRLTVL.

This rearrangement joins TRBV5-4 to TRBJ2-3; 9 bases line up with TRBD2. The V gene end was trimmed by 3 bases and the J gene end by 4 bases; junction bases not matched to a gene: 9. CDR1 is SGHNT and CDR2 is YYREEE in the germline V gene (reference sequence). CDR3 size: 16 residues. The CDR3 nucleotides are TGTGCCAGCAGCTCAAAGGCACTAGCGGGCGCAGATACGCAGTATTTT. Its protein is CASSSKALAGADTQYF.

This chain joins TRBV27 and TRBJ2-3; 7 bases are a match to TRBD2. The V segment lost 6 bases and the J segment 2 bases; nucleotides outside the gene matches: 14. CDR1 and CDR2 (germline): MNHEY, SMNVEV (reference sequence). This CDR3 has 17 residues. CDR3 DNA sequence: TGTGCCAGCAGCTCCCTGTTTCGGGACTACCCCACAGATACGCAGTATTTT. It codes for CASSSLFRDYPTDTQYF.

V is TRBV7-9 and J is TRBJ1-4, with D tentatively TRBD1 (6 bases). The CDR3 totals 16 residues. Trimming left V 2 bases short and J 5 bases short, with 15 bases between. Germline loops: CDR1 SEHNR, CDR2 FQNEAQ (reference sequence). As DNA, the CDR3 is TGTGCCAGCAGCTTATACAGACAGGCCTTGAATGAAAAACTGTTTTTT. This sequence encodes CASSLYRQALNEKLFF.

The V call is TRBV5-1, the J call TRBJ2-1; maybe TRBD2 (5 bases). The CDR3 sequence is 14 residues long. V was clipped by 1 base and J by 13 bases, with 18 bases between them. Germline CDR1 reads SGHRS; CDR2 reads YFSETQ. The CDR3 DNA sequence: TGCGCCAGCAGCTTGTGGATCGAGGGTAATCATCAGTTCTTC. Protein sequence: CASSLWIEGNHQFF.

The chain recombines TRBV14 with TRBJ2-7, with 7 bases fitting TRBD1. This CDR3 contains 15 residues. After removal of 5 bases from V and 7 bases from J, the junction contained 14 bases not matched to a gene. The germline gives CDR1 SGHDN, CDR2 FVKESK. Here the CDR3 reads CASSNLGTASGEQYF. The DNA of the CDR3 is TGTGCCAGCAGCAATCTCGGGACAGCGTCTGGGGAGCAGTACTTC.

The rearrangement joins TRBV7-2 to TRBJ1-4; the D is unclear. Between the trimmed V and J ends, which lost 8 bases and 0 bases, there was a span of 10 bases. The CDR3 sequence is 14 residues long. Germline assignment: CDR1 SGHTA and CDR2 FQGNSA. The CDR3 DNA sequence: TGTGCCAGCGGAGCGGGTTCAACTAATGAAAAACTGTTTTTT. This codes for CASGAGSTNEKLFF.

The chain couples TRBV4-3 to TRBJ2-5; 7 bases fit TRBD2. Trimming cost V 1 base and J 4 bases; bases outside gene matches: 9. The CDR3 is 16 amino acids. Germline-derived CDR1 and CDR2 are LGHNA and YSLEER. The CDR3 spells CASSQGPAGVGETQYF. DNA of the CDR3: TGCGCCAGCAGCCAAGGTCCTGCGGGAGTTGGAGAGACCCAGTACTTC.

The chain joins TRBV11-3 to TRBJ2-2, with D hard to call. The CDR3 runs to 13 residues. The germline CDR1 and CDR2 sequences are SGHNT and YENEEA. V was trimmed by 1 base and J by 6 bases, leaving 6 bases between them. CDR3 protein: CASSLGPSGELFF. The DNA of the CDR3 is TGTGCCAGCAGCTTAGGGCCTTCCGGGGAGCTGTTTTTT. Full variable domain (remainder filled in from reference TRBV11-3 and TRBJ2-2): EAGVVQSPRYKIIEKKQPVAFWCNPISGHNTLYWYLQNLGQGPELLIRYENEEAVDDSQLPKDRFSAERLKGVDSTLKIQPAELGDSAVYLCASSLGPSGELFFGEGSRLTVL.

The chain's CDR3 is CASSLPGGRGTGELFF. DNA of the CDR3: TGTGCCAGCAGCCTCCCTGGCGGGAGGGGGACCGGGGAGCTGTTTTTT. V and J are TRBV11-1 and TRBJ2-2; 9 bases map to TRBD2. V gave up 5 bases and J gave up 5 bases; unmatched junction bases: 9. This CDR3 spans 16 amino acids. From germline, CDR1 is SGHAT and CDR2 FQDESV (reference sequence).

The CDR3 sequence: CASSSTDSRDQPQHF. Written as DNA, the CDR3 is TGTGCCAGCAGCTCCACCGACTCCCGCGATCAGCCCCAGCATTTT. This chain connects TRBV9 to TRBJ1-5; D is unclear. Deletions cut 4 bases from V and 5 bases from J, with 16 bases between. This CDR3 is built from 15 residues. Germline CDR1 SGDLS, CDR2 YYNGEE. Together with reference TRBV9 and TRBJ1-5, the CDR3 gives the full variable domain: DSGVTQTPKHLITATGQRVTLRCSPRSGDLSVYWYQQSLDQGLQFLIQYYNGEERAKGNILERFSAQQFPDLHSELNLSSLELGDSALYFCASSSTDSRDQPQHFGDGTRLSIL.

The chain recombines TRBV2 with TRBJ2-2; D perhaps matches TRBD2 (6 bases). Trimming removed 1 base at V and 1 base at J, with 7 bases between. The CDR3 sequence is 15 residues long. CDR1 and CDR2 (germline): SNHLY, FYNNEI. Here the CDR3 DNA reads TGTGCCAGCAGTGAAGGCGGGATGAACACCGGGGAGCTGTTTTTT. Amino acid sequence: CASSEGGMNTGELFF.

V gene TRBV4-3 combines with J gene TRBJ1-2, with 9 bases matching TRBD1. Per germline, CDR1 LGHNA and CDR2 YSLEER. J lost 4 bases, V lost 1 base, and 16 bases had no gene match. The CDR3 covers 19 residues. The CDR3 sequence is CASSQGARTGVGMFYGYTF. CDR3 bases: TGCGCCAGCAGCCAAGGGGCCCGGACAGGGGTGGGGATGTTCTATGGCTACACCTTC.

This clone was seen a single time. The V call is TRBV5-8, the J call TRBJ2-6; perhaps TRBD1 as D (5 bases). The CDR3 length is 15 residues. Trimming pared 0 bases from V and 2 bases from J, leaving 6 bases between. CDR1 and CDR2 from the germline V gene are SGHTS and YDEGEE. The CDR3 sequence is CASSLGQTGANVLTF. In DNA form, the CDR3 reads TGTGCCAGCAGCTTGGGACAGACTGGGGCCAACGTCCTGACTTTC.

The chain employs TRBV11-2 and TRBJ2-3, with 9 bases that match TRBD2. The CDR3 spans 16 residues. With V trimmed by 5 bases and J by 4 bases, 10 bases remained unmatched. Germline values: CDR1 SGHAT, CDR2 FQNNGV. The CDR3 reads CASSPSLAGSPDTQYF. CDR3 sequence (DNA): TGTGCCAGCAGCCCCTCGCTAGCGGGAAGTCCAGATACGCAGTATTTT.

The chain joins TRBV7-9 to TRBJ2-3; D might be TRBD2 (6 bases). The V gene lost 1 base and the J gene lost 6 bases, with 11 bases spanning the gap. The CDR3 length is 14 residues. Germline CDR1 reads SEHNR; CDR2 reads FQNEAQ (reference sequence). For the CDR3, the DNA is TGTGCCAGCAGCTTAGAACTAGCTTCTGATACGCAGTATTTT. Amino acids: CASSLELASDTQYF.

The genes are TRBV5-6 and TRBJ2-7; 8 bases agree with TRBD2. Germline CDR1 is SGHDT and CDR2 is YYEEEE. This CDR3 has 16 residues. The junction had 7 bases not matched to a gene; V was cut back by 0 bases and J by 2 bases. The CDR3 region is CASSLDGLAGAYEQYF. In DNA, the CDR3 is TGTGCCAGCAGCTTGGACGGACTAGCCGGGGCCTACGAGCAGTACTTC. The full variable domain, in which reference TRBV5-6 and TRBJ2-7 provide the parts outside the CDR3, is DAGVTQSPTHLIKTRGQQVTLRCSPKSGHDTVSWYQQALGQGPQFIFQYYEEEERQRGNFPDRFSGHQFPNYSSELNVNALLLGDSALYLCASSLDGLAGAYEQYFGPGTRLTVT.

On this clone itself: Additional DNA sequences in this sample encode the identical CDR3. The V and J genes are TRBV27 and TRBJ2-5, with D hard to call. This CDR3 spans 13 amino acids. CDR1 is MNHEY and CDR2 is SMNVEV in the germline V gene (reference sequence). V was shortened by 2 bases and J by 1 base, with 5 bases between the two germline ends. The CDR3 nucleotides are TGTGCCAGCAGTTTAAACGGCCAAGAGACCCAGTACTTC. Its protein product is CASSLNGQETQYF.

The chain employs TRBV19 and TRBJ1-1, with unresolved D. V lost 2 bases, J lost 3 bases, and 4 bases lay in between. This CDR3 comprises 12 residues. Germline V gives CDR1 LNHDA, CDR2 SQIVND (reference sequence). The CDR3 protein is CASSITDTEAFF. CDR3 nucleotide sequence: TGTGCCAGTAGTATAACGGACACTGAAGCTTTCTTT.

The chain joins TRBV19 to TRBJ1-5, with D perhaps matching TRBD1 (5 bases). Trimming cost V 5 bases and J 2 bases, with 7 bases left between them. This CDR3 has 13 residues. Germline values: CDR1 LNHDA, CDR2 SQIVND (reference sequence). DNA of the CDR3: TGTGCCAGTAGTTCGGGGGGCAATCAGCCCCAGCATTTT. Its translation: CASSSGGNQPQHF.

The rearrangement links TRBV29-1 to TRBJ2-3; D ambiguous. The CDR3 totals 15 residues. V lost 2 bases, J lost 1 base, and 13 bases lay in between. Germline V gives CDR1 SQVTM, CDR2 ANQGSEA. The CDR3 nucleotides are TGCAGCGTTGAACCCCGGTTGTCTCGCACAGATACGCAGTATTTT. The encoded protein is CSVEPRLSRTDTQYF.